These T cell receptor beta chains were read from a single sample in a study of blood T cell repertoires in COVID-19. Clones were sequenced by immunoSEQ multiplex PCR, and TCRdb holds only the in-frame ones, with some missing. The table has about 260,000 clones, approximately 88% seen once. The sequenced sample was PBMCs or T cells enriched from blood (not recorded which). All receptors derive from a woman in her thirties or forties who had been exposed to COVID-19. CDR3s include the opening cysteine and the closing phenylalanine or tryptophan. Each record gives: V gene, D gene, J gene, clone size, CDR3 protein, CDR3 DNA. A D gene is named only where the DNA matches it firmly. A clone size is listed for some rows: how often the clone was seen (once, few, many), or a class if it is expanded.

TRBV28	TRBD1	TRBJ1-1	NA	CASSTLGTGPEAFF	TGTGCCAGCAGCACCTTGGGGACAGGACCTGAAGCTTTCTTT
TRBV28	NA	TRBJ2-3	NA	CASSTRQGRGTDTQYF	TGTGCCAGCAGTACCAGACAGGGGAGGGGAACAGATACGCAGTATTTT
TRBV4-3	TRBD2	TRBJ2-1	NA	CASSRSGSPGNEQFF	TGCGCCAGCAGCCGGAGCGGGAGTCCCGGTAATGAGCAGTTCTTC
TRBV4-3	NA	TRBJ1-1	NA	CASSQGRGLMNTEAFF	TGCGCCAGCAGCCAAGGACGGGGACTCATGAACACTGAAGCTTTCTTT
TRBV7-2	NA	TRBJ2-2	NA	CASSPGAGTGELFF	TGTGCCAGCAGCCCAGGGGCGGGCACCGGGGAGCTGTTTTTT
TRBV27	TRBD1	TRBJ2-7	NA	CASSLSGGTGEQYF	TGTGCCAGCAGTTTATCAGGGGGCACGGGCGAGCAGTACTTC
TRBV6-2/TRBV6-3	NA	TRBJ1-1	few	CASSYEGGSTEAFF	TGTGCCAGCAGTTACGAGGGAGGGAGCACTGAAGCTTTCTTT
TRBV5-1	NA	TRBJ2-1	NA	CASSGDSVNEQFF	TGTGCCAGCAGCGGGGACAGTGTCAATGAGCAGTTCTTC
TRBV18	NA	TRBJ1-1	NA	CASSYQRQTAENTEAFF	TGTGCCAGCTCTTACCAAAGACAGACAGCCGAGAACACTGAAGCTTTCTTT
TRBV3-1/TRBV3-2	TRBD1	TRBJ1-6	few	CASRKGQSPLHF	TGTGCCAGCAGGAAGGGACAGTCACCCCTCCACTTT
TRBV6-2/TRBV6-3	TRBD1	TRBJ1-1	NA	CASSRATGGPEAFF	TGTGCCAGCAGTAGGGCCACAGGGGGCCCTGAAGCTTTCTTT
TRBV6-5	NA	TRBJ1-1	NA	CASSYPGTNTEAFF	TGTGCCAGCAGTTACCCAGGCACGAACACTGAAGCTTTCTTT
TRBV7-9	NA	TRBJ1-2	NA	CASSLSSVGYTF	TGTGCCAGCAGCTTATCTTCCGTGGGCTACACCTTC
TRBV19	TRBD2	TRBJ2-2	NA	CASISASGATGELFF	TGTGCCAGTATTTCGGCTAGCGGAGCCACCGGGGAGCTGTTTTTT
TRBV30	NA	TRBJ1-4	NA	CAWSRDRGNEKLFF	TGTGCCTGGAGTCGGGACCGGGGGAATGAAAAACTGTTTTTT
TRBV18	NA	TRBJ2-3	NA	CASSPNPSGLSTDTQYF	TGTGCCAGCTCACCTAATCCGAGCGGTCTTAGCACAGATACGCAGTATTTT
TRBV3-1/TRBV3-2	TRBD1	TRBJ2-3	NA	CASSNRDRGTDTQYF	TGTGCCAGCAGTAACCGGGACAGGGGCACAGATACGCAGTATTTT
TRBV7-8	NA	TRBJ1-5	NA	CASSPPGQGGQPQHF	TGTGCCAGCAGCCCGCCGGGGCAGGGAGGCCAGCCCCAGCATTTT
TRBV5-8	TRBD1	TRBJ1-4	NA	CASSLVRTGVLNEKLFF	TGTGCCAGCAGCTTGGTGCGGACAGGGGTTCTTAATGAAAAACTGTTTTTT
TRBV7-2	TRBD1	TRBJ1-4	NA	CASSLSRDRMEEKLFF	TGTGCCAGCAGCTTGTCCCGGGACAGGATGGAGGAAAAACTGTTTTTT
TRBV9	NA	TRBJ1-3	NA	CASSPRLQGAGSGNTIYF	TGTGCCAGCAGTCCGCGGCTACAGGGAGCGGGGTCTGGAAACACCATATATTTT
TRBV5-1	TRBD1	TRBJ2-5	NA	CASKPRTGGAETQYF	TGTGCCAGCAAACCTAGGACAGGGGGCGCGGAGACCCAGTACTTC
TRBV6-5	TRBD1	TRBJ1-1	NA	CASSYSTGVTEAFF	TGTGCCAGCAGTTACTCGACAGGGGTCACTGAAGCTTTCTTT
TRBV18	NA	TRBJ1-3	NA	CASSEAPSGNTIYF	TGTGCCAGCTCAGAGGCCCCCTCTGGAAACACCATATATTTT
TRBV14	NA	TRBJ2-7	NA	CASSGSQVGEQYF	TGTGCCAGCAGCGGGAGCCAGGTCGGCGAGCAGTACTTC
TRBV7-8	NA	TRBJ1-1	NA	CASSLRRDTEAFF	TGTGCCAGCAGCTTACGTCGGGACACTGAAGCTTTCTTT
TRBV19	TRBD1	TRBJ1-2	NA	CASSSRDSLRYGYTF	TGTGCCAGTAGTAGCCGGGACAGCCTTCGATATGGCTACACCTTC
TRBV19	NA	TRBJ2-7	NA	CASSLRGPPYEQYF	TGTGCCAGTAGCCTGCGGGGGCCCCCCTACGAGCAGTACTTC
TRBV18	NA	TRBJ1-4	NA	CASSRRGEIPPTTNEKLFF	TGTGCCAGCTCACGCAGGGGAGAGATCCCCCCTACAACTAATGAAAAACTGTTTTTT
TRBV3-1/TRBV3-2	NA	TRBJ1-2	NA	CASSQEWGWTANYGYTF	TGTGCCAGCAGCCAAGAATGGGGGTGGACAGCTAACTATGGCTACACCTTC
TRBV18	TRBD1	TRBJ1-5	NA	CASSEGQGYQPQHF	TGTGCCAGCTCAGAGGGACAGGGATACCAGCCCCAGCATTTT
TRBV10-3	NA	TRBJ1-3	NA	CAISEWAGSGNTIYF	TGTGCCATCAGTGAGTGGGCGGGTTCTGGAAACACCATATATTTT
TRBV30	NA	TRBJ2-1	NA	CAWSVTRLNEQFF	TGTGCCTGGAGTGTAACCAGGCTCAATGAGCAGTTCTTC
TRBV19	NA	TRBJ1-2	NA	CASSYGRGGFYGYTF	TGTGCCAGTAGTTATGGGAGGGGTGGTTTCTATGGCTACACCTTC
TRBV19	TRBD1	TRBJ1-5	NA	CASSKQGDQPQHF	TGTGCCAGTAGTAAACAGGGGGATCAGCCCCAGCATTTT
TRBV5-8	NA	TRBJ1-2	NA	CASSWGGYGYTF	TGTGCCAGCAGTTGGGGGGGCTATGGCTACACCTTC
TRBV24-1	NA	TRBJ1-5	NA	CATSSAGNQPQHF	TGTGCCACCAGTTCCGCAGGAAATCAGCCCCAGCATTTT
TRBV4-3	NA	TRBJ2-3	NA	CASSQGMMTGSQGTQYF	TGCGCCAGCAGCCAAGGGATGATGACAGGTTCACAAGGTACGCAGTATTTT
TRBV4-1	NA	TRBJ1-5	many	CASSQVALQVLGQPQHF	TGCGCCAGCAGCCAAGTCGCATTACAGGTTCTAGGGCAGCCCCAGCATTTT
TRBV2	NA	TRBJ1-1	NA	CASSESRTSNTEAFF	TGTGCCAGCAGTGAAAGTCGGACATCAAACACTGAAGCTTTCTTT
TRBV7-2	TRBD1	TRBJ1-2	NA	CASSYGDRGYGYTF	TGTGCCAGCAGCTACGGGGACAGAGGGTATGGCTACACCTTC
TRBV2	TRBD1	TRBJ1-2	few	CASDRGNYGYTF	TGTGCCAGTGACAGGGGAAACTATGGCTACACCTTC